This TCR beta chain was recovered during a study of blood T cell repertoires in COVID-19 (dated by TCRdb to the early 2020s). Describing the broader study: Collaborator samples came from the United States, Italy and Spain and covered acute and convalescent phases of COVID-19. The prospective study material was composed of cDNA or gDNA derived from T cells, B-cell-depleted T cells, or PBMCs. The sample metadata nearly always contained a de-identified subject ID, COVID-19 status, age in years and sex. HLA class I and class II types, where available, came from metadata supplied by the sample provider rather than from assay-based typing. The dataset comprised deeply sampled blood TCRbeta repertoires from subjects exposed to, actively infected with, or recovered from COVID-19. Samples came from the ongoing ImmuneRACE study (first 160 participants) plus 1,254 subjects from 6 global collaborators. The repertoires were made available in a free public database intended to serve as a resource for research on the immune response to SARS-CoV-2.

TCRbeta CDR3 regions were amplified from genomic DNA using the immunoSEQ Assay, a bias-controlled multiplex PCR. On the authors' methods: The number of nucleated cells in each sample was estimated from the amplification of reference gene primers within the assay. To quantify the absolute abundance of each unique TCRbeta CDR3 rearrangement, sequence reads were collapsed and filtered. For each sample, productive Simpson clonality was calculated by taking the square root of Simpson's diversity index across productive rearrangements. Entries here come from immuneACCESS through TCRdb and include only in-frame sequences with V and J called. Some clones fail to appear in such tables; in the studies checked, an unresolved V gene covers under half of the shortfall, and the cause of the remainder is unknown. V, J and clone size reflect that table, while D and trimming were determined from the DNA. The sample has tens of thousands of clones on record, about 91% of them singletons. The biggest ten clones account for about 7% of the sample.

The research as a whole found: The quantity of clinical and demographic metadata differed by source and by participant and was supplied without curation.

Each collaborating institution followed its own protocols to collect whole blood in K2EDTA tubes. For TCRbeta analysis, collaborators shipped samples as frozen whole blood, isolated PBMCs, or DNA extracted from either of those sample types. V ends up 1 base short and J 4 bases short, with an unmatched junction base count of 5. The CDR3 runs 14 residues from the cysteine to the phenylalanine. CDR3 DNA is the only sequence kept; it has 42 bases, read in frame from the first base. According to the germline V gene, CDR1 reads SQVTM and CDR2 reads ANQGSEA. About this clone: No antigen is known for it. No base quality values were provided; no much bigger clone lies one nucleotide off.

The source material was peripheral blood. The TCR comes from a woman aged 80 or over with acute or convalescent COVID-19. The chain is encoded by TRBV29-1 joined to TRBJ1-2; 8 nucleotides in the junction match TRBD1. The CDR3 corresponds to CSVEVGQGGYGYTF. The DNA reads as follows: TGCAGCGTTGAAGTCGGACAGGGTGGCTATGGCTACACCTTC. Full variable domain (CDR3 extended with the reference TRBV29-1 and TRBJ1-2 proteins): SAVISQKPSRDICQRGTSLTIQCQVDSQVTMMFWYRQQPGQSLTLIATANQGSEATYESGFVIDKFPISRPNLTFSTLTVSNMSPEDSSIYLCSVEVGQGGYGYTFGSGTRLTVV.